This T cell receptor beta chain was observed in a study of blood T cell repertoires in COVID-19. Across the whole study: Collection of acute and convalescent COVID-19 samples took place in the United States, Italy and Spain.

The CDR3 extends over 14 amino acids. V was pared by 1 base and J by 1 base, with 7 bases between. Germline loops: CDR1 SGHAT, CDR2 FQNNGV. Methods used by the authors: Scientists estimated how many nucleated cells there were by amplifying reference gene primers. Assay: immunoSEQ multiplex PCR; the TCRdb copy retains only in-frame clones and omits some. V and J calls and clone size are those listed in that table; D and trimming were worked out from the DNA. The sample shows a few hundred thousand clones, approximately 85% of them seen only once. Those enrolled, adults aged roughly 18 to 100 years, came from roughly 23 US areas. Participant reports of clinical history set cohort assignment.

Sample: PBMCs or T cells enriched from blood (not recorded which). This clonotype was sampled from a man aged 25 to 40 who had recovered from COVID-19. V gene TRBV11-2 combines with J gene TRBJ2-5; no definite D call. CDR3 in amino acids: CASSLGSVQETQYF. The DNA of the CDR3 is TGTGCCAGCAGCTTAGGAAGCGTCCAAGAGACCCAGTACTTC.